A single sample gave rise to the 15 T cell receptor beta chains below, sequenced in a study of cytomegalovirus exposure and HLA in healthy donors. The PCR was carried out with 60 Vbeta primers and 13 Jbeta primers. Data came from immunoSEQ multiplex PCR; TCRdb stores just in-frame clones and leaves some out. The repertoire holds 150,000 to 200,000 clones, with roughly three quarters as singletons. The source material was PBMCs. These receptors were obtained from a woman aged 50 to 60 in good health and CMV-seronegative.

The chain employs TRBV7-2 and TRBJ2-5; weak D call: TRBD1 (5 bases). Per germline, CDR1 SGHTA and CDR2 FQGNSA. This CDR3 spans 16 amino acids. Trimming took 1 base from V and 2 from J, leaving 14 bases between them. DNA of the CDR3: TGTGCCAGCAGCTTAGGCGCCAGGGCGACGCAAGAGACCCAGTACTTC. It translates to CASSLGARATQETQYF.

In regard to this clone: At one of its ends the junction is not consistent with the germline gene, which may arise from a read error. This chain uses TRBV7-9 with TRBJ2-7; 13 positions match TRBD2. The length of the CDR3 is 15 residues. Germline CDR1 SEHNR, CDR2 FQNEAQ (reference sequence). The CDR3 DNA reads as TGTTCCAGCAGCTTCGGACTAGCGGGAGTCGACGAGCAGTACTTC. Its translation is CSSSFGLAGVDEQYF.

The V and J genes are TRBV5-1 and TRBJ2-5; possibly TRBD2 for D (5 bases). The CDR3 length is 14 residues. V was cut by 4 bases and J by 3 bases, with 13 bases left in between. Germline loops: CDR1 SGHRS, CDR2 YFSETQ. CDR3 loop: CASSRGSLEETQYF. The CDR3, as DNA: TGCGCCAGCAGCCGGGGATCACTTGAAGAGACCCAGTACTTC.

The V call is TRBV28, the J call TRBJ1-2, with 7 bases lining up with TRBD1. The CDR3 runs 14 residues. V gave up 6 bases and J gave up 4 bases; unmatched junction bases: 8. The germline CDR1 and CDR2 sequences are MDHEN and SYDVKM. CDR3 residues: CASREGASGYGYTF. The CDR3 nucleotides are TGTGCCAGCAGGGAGGGGGCATCGGGCTATGGCTACACCTTC.

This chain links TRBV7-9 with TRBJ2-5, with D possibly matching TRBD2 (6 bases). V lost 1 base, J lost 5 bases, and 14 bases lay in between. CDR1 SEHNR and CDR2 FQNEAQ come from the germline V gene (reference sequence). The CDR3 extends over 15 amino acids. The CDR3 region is CASSLEVGGRETQYF. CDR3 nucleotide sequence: TGTGCCAGCAGCTTAGAGGTCGGAGGGCGGGAGACCCAGTACTTC.

This CDR3 is CASSDLGGAYEQYF. The CDR3 coding sequence is TGCGCCAGCAGTGATCTTGGGGGGGCGTACGAGCAGTACTTC. The chain employs TRBV10-2 and TRBJ2-7, with D tentatively TRBD2 (7 bases). This CDR3 has 14 amino acids. The V end lost 3 bases, the J end lost 4 bases, and 13 bases lay between the germline ends. Germline-derived CDR1 and CDR2 are WSHSY and SAAADI.

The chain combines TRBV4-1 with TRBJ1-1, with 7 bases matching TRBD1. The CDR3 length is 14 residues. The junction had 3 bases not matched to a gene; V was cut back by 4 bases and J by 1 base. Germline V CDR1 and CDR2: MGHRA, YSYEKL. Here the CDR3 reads CASSLHRGNTEAFF. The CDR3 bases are TGCGCCAGCAGCCTTCACAGGGGGAACACTGAAGCTTTCTTT.

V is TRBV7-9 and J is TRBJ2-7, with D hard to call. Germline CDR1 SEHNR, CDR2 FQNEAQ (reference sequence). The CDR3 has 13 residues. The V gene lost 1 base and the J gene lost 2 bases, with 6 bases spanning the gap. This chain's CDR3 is CASSLGYTYEQYF. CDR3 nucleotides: TGTGCCAGCAGCTTAGGTTATACCTACGAGCAGTACTTC.

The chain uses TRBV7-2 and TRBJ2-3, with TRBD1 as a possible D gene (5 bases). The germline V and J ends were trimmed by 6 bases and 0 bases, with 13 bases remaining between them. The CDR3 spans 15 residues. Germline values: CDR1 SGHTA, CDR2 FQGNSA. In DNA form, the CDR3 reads TGTGCCAGCAGACGACAGCAGCTTAGCACAGATACGCAGTATTTT. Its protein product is CASRRQQLSTDTQYF.

In nucleotides, the CDR3 is TGTGCCAGCAGTGATGCGAGGGCGCGGAGTGAAAAACTGTTTTTT. Translation gives CASSDARARSEKLFF. The chain is built from TRBV2 and TRBJ1-4; D unresolved. Deletions cut 3 bases from V and 7 bases from J, with 15 bases between. The V gene's germline CDR1 is SNHLY and CDR2 FYNNEI. This CDR3 spans 15 amino acids. Variable domain in full (rest from reference TRBV2 and TRBJ1-4): EPEVTQTPSHQVTQMGQEVILRCVPISNHLYFYWYRQILGQKVEFLVSFYNNEISEKSEIFDDQFSVERPDGSNFTLKIRSTKLEDSAMYFCASSDARARSEKLFFGSGTQLSVL.

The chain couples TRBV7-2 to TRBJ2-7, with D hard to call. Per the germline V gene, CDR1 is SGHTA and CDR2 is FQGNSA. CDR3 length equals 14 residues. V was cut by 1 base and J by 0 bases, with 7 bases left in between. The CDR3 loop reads CASSLGPGSYEQYF. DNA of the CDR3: TGTGCCAGCAGCTTAGGTCCGGGCTCCTACGAGCAGTACTTC. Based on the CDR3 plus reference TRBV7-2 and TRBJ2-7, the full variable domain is GAGVSQSPSNKVTEKGKDVELRCDPISGHTALYWYRQSLGQGLEFLIYFQGNSAPDKSGLPSDRFSAERTGGSVSTLTIQRTQQEDSAVYLCASSLGPGSYEQYFGPGTRLTVT.

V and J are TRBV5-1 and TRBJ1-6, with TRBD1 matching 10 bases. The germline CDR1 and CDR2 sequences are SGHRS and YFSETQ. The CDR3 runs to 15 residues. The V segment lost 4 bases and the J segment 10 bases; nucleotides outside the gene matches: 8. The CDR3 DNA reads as TGCGCCAGCAGCGTCGGGACAGGGGAAAGATCACCCCTCCACTTT. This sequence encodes CASSVGTGERSPLHF. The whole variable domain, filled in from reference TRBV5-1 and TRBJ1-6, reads KAGVTQTPRYLIKTRGQQVTLSCSPISGHRSVSWYQQTPGQGLQFLFEYFSETQRNKGNFPGRFSGRQFSNSRSEMNVSTLELGDSALYLCASSVGTGERSPLHFGNGTRLTVT.

This chain's CDR3 is CASIRQGLTDTQYF. The DNA of the CDR3 is TGTGCCAGCATCCGACAGGGGCTCACAGATACGCAGTATTTT. V and J are TRBV2 and TRBJ2-3; 8 bases are shared with TRBD1. This CDR3 is built from 14 residues. Germline loops: CDR1 SNHLY, CDR2 FYNNEI. V was clipped by 7 bases and J by 2 bases; unmatched bases: 5.

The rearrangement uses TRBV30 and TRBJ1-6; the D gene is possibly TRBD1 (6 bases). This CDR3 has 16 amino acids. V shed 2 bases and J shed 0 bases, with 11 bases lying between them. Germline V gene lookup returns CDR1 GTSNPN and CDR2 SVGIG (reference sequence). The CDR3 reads CAWSYRVSSYNSPLHF. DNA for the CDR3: TGTGCCTGGAGTTACAGGGTGAGCTCCTATAATTCACCCCTCCACTTT.

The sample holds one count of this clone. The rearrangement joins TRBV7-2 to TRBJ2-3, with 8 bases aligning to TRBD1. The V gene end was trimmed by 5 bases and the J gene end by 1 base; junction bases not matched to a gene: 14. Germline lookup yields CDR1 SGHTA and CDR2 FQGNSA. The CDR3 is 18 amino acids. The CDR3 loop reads CASSPGARTGSRTDTQYF. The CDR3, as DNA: TGTGCCAGCAGCCCGGGAGCACGGACAGGGTCTCGCACAGATACGCAGTATTTT.